These 22 T cell receptor beta chains were all obtained from the same sample, sequenced in a study of blood T cells in healthy people across ages. Through a sample-barcoded 5' primer and a J-beta primer mix, a second PCR was run for roughly 6 to 12 cycles. TCRdb redid the calling of the 5' RACE reads with MiXCR, one entry per CDR3 protein. The sample carries roughly 720,000 distinct CDR3 sequences, approximately 53% recorded once. Material for sequencing was blood. All receptors derive from an elderly man in good health.

V and J are TRBV12-3 or TRBV12-4 and TRBJ2-1; 12 nucleotides align to TRBD2. After removal of 6 bases from V and 9 bases from J, the junction contained 9 bases not matched to a gene. The length of the CDR3 is 15 residues. Here the CDR3 reads CASRPLAGGSGEQFF. The CDR3 DNA reads TGTGCCAGCAGACCCCTAGCGGGAGGGTCTGGTGAGCAGTTCTTC.

The chain uses TRBV29-1 and TRBJ2-1; TRBD2 matches 9 bases. Germline loops: CDR1 SQVTM, CDR2 ANQGSEA. There are 16 residues in the CDR3. The V segment lost 7 bases and the J segment 1 base; nucleotides outside the gene matches: 11. The CDR3 nucleotides read TGCAGCGGACCCCGGCGGGAGGGAAGGTCCTACAATGAGCAGTTCTTC. It specifies CSGPRREGRSYNEQFF.

The genes are TRBV9 and TRBJ2-7; 8 positions match TRBD2. Germline V CDR1 and CDR2: SGDLS, YYNGEE. Trimming took 0 bases from V and 10 from J; bases not matched to a gene: 9. This CDR3 comprises 14 residues. Written as DNA, the CDR3 is TGTGCCAGCAGCGTAGGCGGGAGGTCGGCCGAACAGTACTTC. As protein: CASSVGGRSAEQYF.

This clonotype was seen only a few times. This chain links TRBV5-1 with TRBJ2-7; TRBD1 aligns across 8 bases. Germline lookup yields CDR1 SGHRS and CDR2 YFSETQ. With V trimmed by 1 base and J by 4 bases, 13 bases remained unmatched. CDR3 size: 17 residues. The CDR3 reads CASSLRTGTGLSYEQYF. The CDR3 DNA reads as TGCGCCAGCAGCTTGCGGACAGGGACAGGACTTTCATACGAGCAGTACTTC.

The CDR3 DNA is TGTGCCAGCAGCTACAGGACTAGCGGGGACAAGTATGGGGGTGAGCAGTACTTC. It encodes CASSYRTSGDKYGGEQYF. The chain joins TRBV7-8 to TRBJ2-7; 12 bases align to TRBD2. Trimming at V came to 4 bases and at J to 7 bases, leaving 17 bases not matched to a gene. CDR1 SGHVS and CDR2 FQNEAQ come from the germline V gene. The CDR3 runs to 18 residues. Supplemented by reference TRBV7-8 and TRBJ2-7, the full variable domain reads GAGVSQSPRYKVAKRGQDVALRCDPISGHVSLFWYQQALGQGPEFLTYFQNEAQLDKSGLPSDRFFAERPEGSVSTLKIQRTQQEDSAVYLCASSYRTSGDKYGGEQYFGPGTRLTVT.

V is TRBV20-1 and J is TRBJ2-3, with 14 bases fitting TRBD2. V gave up 3 bases and J gave up 4 bases; unmatched junction bases: 9. The CDR3 contains 17 residues. Germline CDR1 DFQATT, CDR2 SNEGSKA (reference sequence). The CDR3 region is CSARTSGRAGAPDTQYF. Here the CDR3 DNA reads TGCAGTGCTAGGACTAGCGGGAGGGCCGGGGCACCAGATACGCAGTATTTT.

This clonotype was picked up a small number of times. CDR3: CSAHGQSSYEQYF. DNA for the CDR3: TGCAGCGCCCATGGACAGAGCTCCTACGAGCAGTACTTC. This chain links TRBV29-1 with TRBJ2-7; a weak D match, TRBD1 (6 bases). V was clipped by 7 bases and J by 0 bases, with 13 bases between them. This CDR3 has 13 amino acids. Germline values: CDR1 SQVTM, CDR2 ANQGSEA.

This clonotype occurred many times. CDR3 protein: CASSYSPGHGYTF. The DNA for the CDR3 is TGTGCCAGCAGTTACTCACCAGGGCATGGCTACACCTTC. J is TRBJ1-2 and V is TRBV6-5, with a weak D call TRBD1 (5 bases). The V end was cut by 0 bases, the J end by 6 bases, with 8 bases between. Germline CDR1 and CDR2: MNHEY and SVGAGI. The CDR3 extends over 13 amino acids.

This chain uses TRBV20-1 with TRBJ2-1; D is undetermined. Germline V gives CDR1 DFQATT, CDR2 SNEGSKA (reference sequence). The CDR3 consists of 14 residues. Trimming pared 0 bases from V and 6 bases from J, leaving 12 bases between. The CDR3 region is CSARDRLATNEQFF. CDR3 nucleotide sequence: TGCAGTGCTAGAGATCGGCTGGCTACCAATGAGCAGTTCTTC.

This clonotype was found a few times. The V call is TRBV20-1, the J call TRBJ2-3, with D perhaps TRBD2 (6 bases). The germline gives CDR1 DFQATT, CDR2 SNEGSKA (reference sequence). Trimming stripped 0 bases from V and 14 bases from J, with 18 bases between. The CDR3 consists of 13 residues. CDR3 nucleotide sequence: TGCAGTGCTAGAGATTTACTAGCCAGATACGCGTATTTT. This sequence encodes CSARDLLARYAYF.

This clonotype has more than one count but fewer than ten. V usage is TRBV6-5 and J usage is TRBJ2-2; TRBD1 is a possible D gene (6 bases). Germline loops: CDR1 MNHEY, CDR2 SVGAGI. The V and J ends lost 8 bases and 9 bases respectively, with 19 bases between them. The CDR3 spans 14 residues. The CDR3 DNA is TGTGCCAGCCTTTCCCCGGGACAATTCCGGGAGCTGTTTTTT. Its translation: CASLSPGQFRELFF.

The chain uses TRBV20-1 and TRBJ2-5, with D maybe TRBD2 (5 bases). Germline V CDR1 and CDR2: DFQATT, SNEGSKA (reference sequence). This CDR3 is built from 15 residues. Trimming stripped 0 bases from V and 3 bases from J, with 14 bases between. CDR3 DNA sequence: TGCAGTGCTAGAGATCGGCGGCTAGCCGAAGAGACCCAGTACTTC. As protein: CSARDRRLAEETQYF.

The chain joins TRBV6-2 or TRBV6-3 to TRBJ2-1; a possible D gene is TRBD2 (5 bases). The DNA end is a closer match to TRBJ2-7, so the J assignment may be wrong. This CDR3 has 14 amino acids. CDR1 MNHEY and CDR2 SVGEGT come from the germline V gene. The CDR3 sequence: CASSYDGIRNEQYF. The CDR3 bases are TGTGCCAGCAGTTACGACGGGATAAGGAATGAGCAGTACTTC.

V usage is TRBV29-1 and J usage is TRBJ2-5; D is unresolved. The CDR3 contains 12 residues. Germline V gene lookup returns CDR1 SQVTM and CDR2 ANQGSEA. Trimming took off 3 bases at V and 4 bases at J, with 9 bases between the two ends. The CDR3 protein is CSVDKTRETQYF. The CDR3 region has the DNA TGCAGCGTTGACAAGACCCGAGAGACCCAGTACTTC.

The CDR3 loop is CASSQENRATGELFF. The DNA of the CDR3 is TGCGCCAGCAGCCAAGAAAACAGGGCCACCGGGGAGCTGTTTTTT. This chain uses TRBV4-1 with TRBJ2-2, with a weak D call TRBD1 (6 bases). CDR3 length: 15 residues. Between the trimmed V and J ends, which lost 0 bases and 4 bases, there was a span of 9 bases. Germline V CDR1 and CDR2: MGHRA, YSYEKL.

In DNA, the CDR3 is TGTGCCAGCACCCCTGGGACAGGGAATGGCTACACCTTC. Translated, it gives CASTPGTGNGYTF. The J gene is TRBJ1-2, the V gene TRBV2; TRBD1 agrees at 9 bases. Per germline, CDR1 SNHLY and CDR2 FYNNEI. There are 13 residues in the CDR3. Germline trimming cut 7 bases from V and 6 bases from J; bases unmatched to any gene: 6.

This rearrangement joins TRBV29-1 to TRBJ1-2; no firm D call. CDR3 length: 15 residues. The germline V gene has CDR1 SQVTM and CDR2 ANQGSEA. Trimming took 4 bases from V and 1 from J, leaving 16 bases between them. DNA for the CDR3: TGCAGCGTTGCCCAAGCGACGGGGTTTAACTATGGCTACACCTTC. Its protein is CSVAQATGFNYGYTF.

The rearrangement joins TRBV7-6 to TRBJ1-1; 8 nucleotides align to TRBD1. This CDR3 has 15 amino acids. Losses at the gene ends were 5 bases for V and 1 base for J; bases not matched to a gene: 6. Germline-derived CDR1 and CDR2 are SGHVS and FNYEAQ. CDR3 in amino acids: CASSPLTGANTEAFF. As DNA, the CDR3 is TGTGCCAGCAGCCCGCTGACAGGGGCGAACACTGAAGCTTTCTTT. Full variable domain (outside the CDR3, taken from reference TRBV7-6 and TRBJ1-1): GAGVSQSPRYKVTKRGQDVALRCDPISGHVSLYWYRQALGQGPEFLTYFNYEAQQDKSGLPNDRFSAERPEGSISTLTIQRTEQRDSAMYRCASSPLTGANTEAFFGQGTRLTVV.

There are a few counts of this clonotype. This chain links TRBV29-1 with TRBJ1-5; D possibly corresponds to TRBD1 (5 bases). The CDR3 length is 14 residues. V shed 7 bases and J shed 0 bases, with 13 bases lying between them. CDR1 is SQVTM, CDR2 ANQGSEA, per germline. Here the CDR3 DNA reads TGCAGCGCGACAGAGGGTGATAGCAATCAGCCCCAGCATTTT. Translated: CSATEGDSNQPQHF. Using reference TRBV29-1 and TRBJ1-5 for the parts outside the CDR3, the full variable domain is SAVISQKPSRDICQRGTSLTIQCQVDSQVTMMFWYRQQPGQSLTLIATANQGSEATYESGFVIDKFPISRPNLTFSTLTVSNMSPEDSSIYLCSATEGDSNQPQHFGDGTRLSIL.

The chain recombines TRBV5-1 with TRBJ2-5, with TRBD2 matching over 7 bases. The CDR3 extends over 15 amino acids. V gave up 2 bases and J gave up 1 base; unmatched junction bases: 5. The germline V gene has CDR1 SGHRS and CDR2 YFSETQ. Written as DNA, the CDR3 is TGCGCCAGCAGCTTATCCGGGACTATCCAAGAGACCCAGTACTTC. Amino acids: CASSLSGTIQETQYF. Supplemented by reference TRBV5-1 and TRBJ2-5, the full variable domain reads KAGVTQTPRYLIKTRGQQVTLSCSPISGHRSVSWYQQTPGQGLQFLFEYFSETQRNKGNFPGRFSGRQFSNSRSEMNVSTLELGDSALYLCASSLSGTIQETQYFGPGTRLLVL.

This chain connects TRBV2 to TRBJ2-5; D not certain. Looked up from germline, CDR1 is SNHLY and CDR2 is FYNNEI. CDR3 length: 12 amino acids. Trimming removed 4 bases at V and 11 bases at J, with 14 bases between. This CDR3 reads CASSVMGNEQYF. CDR3 sequence (DNA): TGTGCCAGCAGTGTAATGGGTAATGAGCAGTACTTC.

This clonotype has a handful of counts. The V call is TRBV6-5, the J call TRBJ2-1; no reliable D call. Looked up from germline, CDR1 is MNHEY and CDR2 is SVGAGI. The CDR3 covers 13 residues. Trimming removed 0 bases from V and 8 bases from J, with 8 bases in between. CDR3 coding DNA: TGTGCCAGCAGTTACTCGGCGTATCATGAGCAGTTCTTC. Translating gives CASSYSAYHEQFF.